One sample yielded the 29 T cell receptor beta chains listed below, sequenced in a study of beta chain features in type 1 diabetes. Expressed TCRB transcripts were sequenced after all isolated RNA was converted to cDNA. Assay: immunoSEQ multiplex PCR; the TCRdb copy retains only in-frame clones and omits some. Altogether 500,000 to 700,000 clones are present, about a sixth being singletons, with the ten largest covering approximately 0.099%. Material: naive CD4+ T cells from blood. The receptors were gathered from a man between 18 and 35 years old in good health.

This clone was seen only a few times. V usage is TRBV5-4 and J usage is TRBJ2-4; 7 bases fit TRBD1. After removal of 0 bases from V and 5 bases from J, the junction contained 2 bases not matched to a gene. This CDR3 comprises 14 residues. The germline V gene encodes CDR1 SGHNT and CDR2 YYREEE (reference sequence). CDR3 protein: CASSLDRGQNIQYF. CDR3 nucleotide sequence: TGTGCCAGCAGCTTGGACAGGGGTCAAAACATTCAGTACTTC.

This chain links TRBV6-6 with TRBJ2-3; possibly TRBD2 for D (6 bases). Germline-derived CDR1 and CDR2 are MNHNY and SVGAGI (reference sequence). Trimming took 6 bases from V and 2 from J, leaving 15 bases between them. The CDR3 spans 15 residues. CDR3 residues: CASRLAGNPTDTQYF. The DNA for the CDR3 is TGTGCCAGCAGACTGGCGGGGAACCCCACAGATACGCAGTATTTT.

As regards this clone: The same CDR3 arises from other DNA sequences in this sample as well. V is TRBV20-1 and J is TRBJ2-5, with TRBD2 as a possible D gene (7 bases). The CDR3 has 11 amino acids. Germline V lookup: CDR1 DFQATT, CDR2 SNEGSKA (reference sequence). The germline V and J ends were trimmed by 6 bases and 5 bases, with 10 bases remaining between them. The CDR3 loop reads CSARGPETQYF. CDR3 coding DNA: TGCAGTGCGCGGGGGCCGGAGACCCAGTACTTC.

The chain uses TRBV19 and TRBJ1-5; 10 positions match TRBD1. CDR3 length: 16 amino acids. The V gene's germline CDR1 is LNHDA and CDR2 SQIVND (reference sequence). Unmatched junction bases numbered 7, after V lost 6 bases and J lost 2 bases. The CDR3 protein is CASSNVGTGGNQPQHF. For the CDR3, the DNA is TGTGCCAGTAGCAATGTTGGGACAGGGGGCAATCAGCCCCAGCATTTT.

This chain connects TRBV5-8 to TRBJ2-1; 8 nucleotides match TRBD2. This CDR3 is built from 15 residues. CDR1 is SGHTS and CDR2 is YDEGEE in the germline V gene. V gave up 6 bases and J gave up 6 bases; unmatched junction bases: 11. The CDR3 DNA follows: TGTGCCAGCACCGGTCGGGGGGGCTTTCCCAATGAGCAGTTCTTC. Protein product: CASTGRGGFPNEQFF.

The rearrangement joins TRBV29-1 to TRBJ1-1; D gene ambiguous. V was pared by 7 bases and J by 1 base, with 10 bases between. CDR1 and CDR2 from the germline V gene are SQVTM and ANQGSEA. The CDR3 sequence is 12 residues long. The CDR3 nucleotides read TGCAGCGCCGTGCACGGGAACACTGAAGCTTTCTTT. As protein: CSAVHGNTEAFF.

The rearrangement joins TRBV5-1 to TRBJ1-1; D remains ambiguous. From germline, CDR1 is SGHRS and CDR2 YFSETQ. The length of the CDR3 is 13 residues. V lost 4 bases to trimming and J lost 1 base, with 8 bases between them. CDR3 sequence (DNA): TGCGCCAGCAGCGCTCCAGGGAACACTGAAGCTTTCTTT. Its translation is CASSAPGNTEAFF.

The chain is built from TRBV29-1 and TRBJ1-1, with a tentative D call TRBD1 (6 bases). V shed 4 bases and J shed 3 bases, with 12 bases lying between them. This CDR3 has 13 residues. Looked up from germline, CDR1 is SQVTM and CDR2 is ANQGSEA. CDR3 in amino acids: CSVALTGYTEAFF. The CDR3 DNA follows: TGCAGCGTTGCCTTGACAGGATACACTGAAGCTTTCTTT.

This clone was counted only a few times. The chain couples TRBV19 to TRBJ1-1; the D is unclear. Germline V gene lookup returns CDR1 LNHDA and CDR2 SQIVND (reference sequence). V shed 4 bases and J shed 0 bases, with 9 bases lying between them. The CDR3 contains 14 residues. The CDR3 bases are TGTGCCAGTAGTAAAGGCGAGATGAACACTGAAGCTTTCTTT. This codes for CASSKGEMNTEAFF.

The rearrangement joins TRBV28 to TRBJ2-1, with TRBD2 identical over 10 bases. This CDR3 contains 13 residues. Germline CDR1 MDHEN, CDR2 SYDVKM. Trimming removed 5 bases from V and 15 bases from J; junction bases left unmatched: 10. This chain's CDR3 is CASSLRIAGGWFF. CDR3 sequence (DNA): TGTGCCAGCAGTCTCCGAATAGCGGGGGGATGGTTCTTC.

The chain recombines TRBV27 with TRBJ2-1; TRBD2 matches 7 bases. This CDR3 is 16 amino acids long. Germline CDR1 MNHEY, CDR2 SMNVEV (reference sequence). CDR3: CAARLADIVSYNEQFF. The CDR3 DNA sequence: TGTGCAGCCAGGCTAGCGGATATAGTTTCCTACAATGAGCAGTTCTTC.

This clone was observed a handful of times. V and J are TRBV28 and TRBJ1-4; no firm D call. The CDR3 has 15 amino acids. Trimming took 8 bases from V and 8 from J, leaving 21 bases between them. The germline CDR1 and CDR2 sequences are MDHEN and SYDVKM. The CDR3 sequence: CASLFSGGRREKLFF. DNA for the CDR3: TGTGCCAGCTTGTTTTCGGGAGGGAGACGAGAAAAACTGTTTTTT.

This clone was found a few times. V is TRBV19 and J is TRBJ1-1; D unresolved. Trimming took off 1 base at V and 2 bases at J, with 8 bases between the two ends. This CDR3 is built from 14 residues. Germline loops: CDR1 LNHDA, CDR2 SQIVND (reference sequence). DNA for the CDR3: TGTGCCAGTAGTATAGCTACAGTAAACACTGAAGCTTTCTTT. Translation: CASSIATVNTEAFF.

This clone has a single count. The V gene is TRBV28, the J gene TRBJ2-7; the D gene could be TRBD1 or TRBD2 (5 bases each). V was pared by 2 bases and J by 2 bases, with 13 bases between. The CDR3 loop spans 15 amino acids. Germline CDR1 is MDHEN and CDR2 is SYDVKM. The CDR3 sequence: CASSLPGAGTYEQYF. DNA for the CDR3: TGTGCCAGCAGTTTACCTGGGGCGGGTACCTACGAGCAGTACTTC.

The chain combines TRBV28 with TRBJ1-1; no firm D call. The CDR3 consists of 15 residues. From germline, CDR1 is MDHEN and CDR2 SYDVKM. V was pared by 6 bases and J by 5 bases, with 19 bases between. The CDR3 spells CASSRMTLLGTEAFF. The CDR3 nucleotides read TGTGCCAGCAGCCGGATGACCCTCCTGGGAACTGAAGCTTTCTTT.

This clone was counted a few times. The genes are TRBV18 and TRBJ2-4; D not resolved. CDR1 and CDR2 from the germline V gene are KGHSH and LQKENI. The CDR3 is made up of 17 amino acids. The V end lost 3 bases, the J end lost 0 bases, and 15 bases lay between the germline ends. The CDR3 nucleotides are TGTGCCAGCTCACCTCCCCAATCGGTCGTAGCCAAAAACATTCAGTACTTC. This translates into CASSPPQSVVAKNIQYF.

V gene TRBV10-3 combines with J gene TRBJ2-3, with 14 nucleotides matching TRBD2. V shed 7 bases and J 7 bases; nucleotides not matched to a gene: 10. CDR1 is ENHRY and CDR2 is SYGVKD in the germline V gene. The CDR3 consists of 16 residues. CDR3 nucleotides: TGTGCCATCAACTCCGGGACTAGCGGGGGACAAAATACGCAGTATTTT. It yields the protein CAINSGTSGGQNTQYF.

In its sample, this clone was seen a few times. This specimen includes other DNA sequences encoding the same CDR3. The rearrangement joins TRBV7-2 to TRBJ2-7; no clear D gene. The germline V and J ends were trimmed by 0 bases and 3 bases, with 6 bases remaining between them. CDR3 length: 13 residues. Germline-derived CDR1 and CDR2 are SGHTA and FQGNSA. For the CDR3, the DNA is TGTGCCAGCAGCTTAGCCAGCCGCTACGAGCAGTACTTC. This gives the protein CASSLASRYEQYF.

This clone was counted only a few times. The V and J genes are TRBV29-1 and TRBJ1-1; D is possibly TRBD1 (6 bases). Trimming pared 7 bases from V and 0 bases from J, leaving 15 bases between. The germline CDR1 and CDR2 sequences are SQVTM and ANQGSEA. CDR3 length: 14 amino acids. The CDR3: CSAPQQGMNTEAFF. The CDR3 nucleotides are TGCAGCGCGCCCCAACAGGGCATGAACACTGAAGCTTTCTTT.

The chain has TRBV7-9 and TRBJ1-2; 7 positions agree with TRBD1. V dropped 1 base and J dropped 3; count of bases not matched to a gene: 2. This CDR3 has 14 residues. Per germline, CDR1 SEHNR and CDR2 FQNEAQ (reference sequence). CDR3 DNA sequence: TGTGCCAGCAGCTTAGTTGGGACAGACTATGGCTACACCTTC. This gives the protein CASSLVGTDYGYTF. The variable domain in full, with the rest retrieved from reference TRBV7-9 and TRBJ1-2, is DTGVSQNPRHKITKRGQNVTFRCDPISEHNRLYWYRQTLGQGPEFLTYFQNEAQLEKSRLLSDRFSAERPKGSFSTLEIQRTEQGDSAMYLCASSLVGTDYGYTFGSGTRLTVV.

This clone was found a few times. The CDR3: CASRQSGTGTSSAFF. CDR3 in DNA: TGTGCCAGCAGACAATCCGGGACAGGGACCTCGTCGGCTTTCTTT. This sequence joins TRBV13 and TRBJ1-1; TRBD1 matches 9 bases. Germline lookup yields CDR1 PRHDT and CDR2 FYEKMQ (reference sequence). The CDR3 sequence is 15 residues long. J lost 11 bases, V lost 6 bases, and 16 bases had no gene match.

Here the CDR3 DNA reads TGTGCCAGCAGTCCCTCCCAAGCGGGGAAGAACGAGCAGTACTTC. Translated: CASSPSQAGKNEQYF. The chain couples TRBV27 to TRBJ2-7, with 7 bases lining up with TRBD2. The CDR3 consists of 15 residues. Trimming cost V 5 bases and J 5 bases; bases outside gene matches: 12. Germline V CDR1 and CDR2: MNHEY, SMNVEV (reference sequence).

The sample holds a few counts of this clone. The genes are TRBV29-1 and TRBJ1-3; D is unresolved. Germline loops: CDR1 SQVTM, CDR2 ANQGSEA. The CDR3 covers 13 residues. The V end was cut by 4 bases, the J end by 0 bases, with 7 bases between. The CDR3: CSVAEYSGNTIYF. The CDR3, as DNA: TGCAGCGTTGCCGAGTACTCTGGAAACACCATATATTTT.

The chain has TRBV7-2 and TRBJ2-4; D uncertain. The CDR3 covers 14 residues. Trimming took off 5 bases at V and 0 bases at J, with 8 bases between the two ends. The germline CDR1 and CDR2 sequences are SGHTA and FQGNSA. CDR3 loop: CASSVPLAKNIQYF. The CDR3 DNA is TGTGCCAGCAGCGTGCCATTAGCCAAAAACATTCAGTACTTC.

The chain recombines TRBV19 with TRBJ2-6; D is uncertain. Trimming took 11 bases from V and 0 from J, leaving 8 bases between them. This CDR3 comprises 13 residues. The germline gives CDR1 LNHDA, CDR2 SQIVND (reference sequence). The CDR3 nucleotides read TGTGCCGCCAGGCGCTCTGGGGCCAACGTCCTGACTTTC. Amino acid sequence: CAARRSGANVLTF.

The sample holds a few counts of this clone. The gene calls are TRBV4-3 and TRBJ2-7; tentatively, D is TRBD2 (5 bases). V lost 3 bases to trimming and J lost 4 bases, with 16 bases between them. The germline CDR1 and CDR2 sequences are LGHNA and YSLEER. CDR3 length equals 15 residues. CDR3 region: CASSHERDGSYEQYF. The CDR3 nucleotides read TGCGCCAGCAGCCACGAAAGGGATGGGAGTTACGAGCAGTACTTC.

This clone was recorded a few times. The CDR3 spells CASSKAGAYEQYF. The CDR3 DNA reads as TGTGCCAGTAGTAAGGCGGGAGCCTACGAGCAGTACTTC. V and J are TRBV19 and TRBJ2-7, with 7 bases matching TRBD2. The germline gives CDR1 LNHDA, CDR2 SQIVND (reference sequence). The V and J ends lost 4 bases and 2 bases, in that order; junction bases with no gene match: 2. This CDR3 is 13 amino acids long.

This clone has more than one count but fewer than ten. This rearrangement joins TRBV25-1 to TRBJ2-7, with TRBD1 as a possible D gene (5 bases). Trimming removed 3 bases at V and 6 bases at J, with 15 bases between. The length of the CDR3 is 14 residues. Germline assignment: CDR1 MGHDK and CDR2 SYGVNS. CDR3 nucleotide sequence: TGTGCCAGCAGTGAGGTGGTGGGGCGCGGCGAGCAGTACTTC. Translated: CASSEVVGRGEQYF.

This chain joins TRBV5-4 and TRBJ1-3; D is unclear. Germline V gene lookup returns CDR1 SGHNT and CDR2 YYREEE (reference sequence). The CDR3 runs 16 residues. Trimming cost V 0 bases and J 0 bases, with 10 bases left between them. The CDR3 region has the DNA TGTGCCAGCAGCTTGGACCATGAAAGCTCTGGAAACACCATATATTTT. Encoded protein: CASSLDHESSGNTIYF.